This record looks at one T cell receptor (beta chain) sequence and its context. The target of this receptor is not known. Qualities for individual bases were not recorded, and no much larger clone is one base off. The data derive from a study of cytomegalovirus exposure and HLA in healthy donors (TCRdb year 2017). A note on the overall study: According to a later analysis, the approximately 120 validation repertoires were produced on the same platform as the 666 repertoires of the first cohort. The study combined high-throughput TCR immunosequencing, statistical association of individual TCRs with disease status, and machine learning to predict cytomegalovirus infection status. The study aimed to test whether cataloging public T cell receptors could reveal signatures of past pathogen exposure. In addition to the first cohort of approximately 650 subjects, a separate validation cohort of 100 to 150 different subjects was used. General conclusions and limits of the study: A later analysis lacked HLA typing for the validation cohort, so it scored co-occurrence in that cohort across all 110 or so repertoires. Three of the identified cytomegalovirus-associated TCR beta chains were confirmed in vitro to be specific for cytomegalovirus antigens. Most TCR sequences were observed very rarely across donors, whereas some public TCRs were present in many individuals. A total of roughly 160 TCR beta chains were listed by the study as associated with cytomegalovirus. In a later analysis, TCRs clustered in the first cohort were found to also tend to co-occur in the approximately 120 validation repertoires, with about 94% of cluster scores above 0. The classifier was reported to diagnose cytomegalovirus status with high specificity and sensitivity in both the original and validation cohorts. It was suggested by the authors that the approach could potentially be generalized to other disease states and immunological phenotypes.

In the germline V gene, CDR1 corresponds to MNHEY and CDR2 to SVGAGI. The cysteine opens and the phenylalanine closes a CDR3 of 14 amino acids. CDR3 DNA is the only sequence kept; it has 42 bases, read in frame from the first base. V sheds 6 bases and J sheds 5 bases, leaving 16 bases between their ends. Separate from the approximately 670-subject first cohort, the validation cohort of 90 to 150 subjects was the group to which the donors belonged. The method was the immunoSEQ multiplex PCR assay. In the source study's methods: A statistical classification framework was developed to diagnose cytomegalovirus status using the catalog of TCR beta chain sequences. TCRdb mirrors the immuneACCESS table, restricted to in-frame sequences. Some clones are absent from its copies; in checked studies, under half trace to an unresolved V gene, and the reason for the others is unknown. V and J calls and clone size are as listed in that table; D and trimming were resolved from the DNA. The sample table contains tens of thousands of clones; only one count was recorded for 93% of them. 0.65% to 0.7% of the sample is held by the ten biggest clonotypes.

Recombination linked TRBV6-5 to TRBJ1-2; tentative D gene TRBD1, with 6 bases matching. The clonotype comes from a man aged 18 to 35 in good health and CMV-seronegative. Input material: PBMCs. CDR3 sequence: CASRKVGQGYGYTF. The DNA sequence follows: TGTGCCAGCAGGAAGGTGGGGCAGGGGTATGGCTACACCTTC.